This T cell receptor (beta chain) was found in a study of blood T cell repertoires in COVID-19. In the study overall: Samples taken during acute and convalescent COVID-19 were collected in the United States, Italy and Spain. The analysed material was cDNA or gDNA that came from T cells, B-cell-depleted T cells, or PBMCs.

The authors' processing: How many nucleated cells were present was estimated from reference gene primer amplification. The assay was immunoSEQ multiplex PCR, and TCRdb's table has in-frame clones only and misses some. Clone size and the V and J calls come from that table; the DNA yielded D and trimming. The sample lists around 160,000 clones, roughly 76% occurring once. Germline assignment: CDR1 MGHRA and CDR2 YSYEKL. CDR3 size: 14 residues. V was clipped by 4 bases and J by 7 bases, with 13 bases between them. The sequenced sample consisted of peripheral blood. The TCR sequence derives from a human donor with acute or convalescent COVID-19. The donor label of this sample is uncertain. The rearrangement uses TRBV4-1 and TRBJ2-2; TRBD2 might be the D (5 bases). CDR3 loop: CASSPGERFGELFF. Here the CDR3 DNA reads TGCGCCAGCAGCCCCGGGGAGCGATTCGGGGAGCTGTTTTTT.